Sequencing of this T cell receptor (beta chain) was carried out in a study of cytomegalovirus exposure and HLA in healthy donors. Study-wide results and caveats: Sequencing artifact likely explains a cluster of highly shared sequence variants. 87-base-pair reads could not separate some V segments, including TRBV6-2 and TRBV6-3. The listing of roughly 160 TCR beta chains classed them as cytomegalovirus-associated. Among immune exposure information, only CMV serostatus was available.

The PCR contained 60 Vbeta and 13 Jbeta primers. Sequenced by immunoSEQ multiplex PCR; TCRdb stores in-frame clones only, minus some. Seen here are some 200,000 clones, 79% observed once, and the top ten hold more than 1.5%. Comments on this clone: Its specificity is not known. At the DNA level, this CDR3 is encoded by other sequences in the same sample as well.

Germline V gene data show CDR1 as DFQATT and CDR2 as SNEGSKA (reference sequence). Trimming stripped 3 bases from V and 5 bases from J, with 3 bases between. The CDR3 loop spans 10 amino acids. The sequence derives from a girl aged 5 to 17 in good health and CMV-seropositive. The chain recombines TRBV20-1 with TRBJ2-3; D gene ambiguous. The specimen was PBMCs. The CDR3 DNA sequence: TGCAGTGCTAGTAGAGATACGCAGTATTTT. This encodes CSASRDTQYF.